The 8 T cell receptor beta chains below all came from one sample that was sequenced in a study of blood T cell repertoires in COVID-19. The repertoire was sequenced with immunoSEQ multiplex PCR; TCRdb's copy has only in-frame clones and lacks some. The sample holds approximately 100,000 clones, 90% seen once. Sequenced input: peripheral blood. The source is a human donor in a cohort sampled during active COVID-19.

The table lists this clone with a few counts. The chain has TRBV5-8 and TRBJ2-7; D perhaps matches TRBD2 (6 bases). The germline CDR1 and CDR2 sequences are SGHTS and YDEGEE. CDR3 length: 12 residues. CDR3 loop: CASSFGGVPPLV. CDR3 nucleotides: TGTGCCAGCAGCTTCGGAGGGGTCCCTCCACTGGTC.

The chain's CDR3 is CASTRAGGFYEQYF. The CDR3 DNA reads TGTGCCAGCACCCGAGCCGGGGGTTTCTACGAGCAGTACTTC. The rearrangement links TRBV2 to TRBJ2-7, with D tentatively TRBD2 (6 bases). V lost 7 bases, J lost 3 bases, and 16 bases lay in between. The germline gives CDR1 SNHLY, CDR2 FYNNEI. This CDR3 spans 14 amino acids.

The J gene is TRBJ2-3, the V gene TRBV19; 11 bases are shared with TRBD1. There are 16 residues in the CDR3. V lost 5 bases to trimming and J lost 5 bases; unmatched junction nucleotides: 9. From germline, CDR1 is LNHDA and CDR2 SQIVND (reference sequence). CDR3 protein: CASSARTGGLGDTQYF. CDR3 nucleotides: TGTGCCAGTAGTGCGCGGACAGGGGGCTTGGGAGATACGCAGTATTTT.

The J gene is TRBJ2-5, the V gene TRBV5-1; D uncertain. Trimming took 4 bases from V and 2 from J, leaving 21 bases between them. From germline, CDR1 is SGHRS and CDR2 YFSETQ. The CDR3 totals 17 residues. The CDR3 loop is CASSPLPPTGPQETQYF. In DNA form, the CDR3 reads TGCGCCAGCAGCCCCCTCCCCCCGACTGGTCCTCAAGAGACCCAGTACTTC.

This clone appeared a single time. The genes are TRBV3-1 (or the pseudogene TRBV3-2) and TRBJ1-3; 12 bases fit TRBD1. The junction had 19 bases not matched to a gene; V was cut back by 6 bases and J by 4 bases. CDR1 LGHDT and CDR2 YNNKEL come from the germline V gene (reference sequence). The CDR3 consists of 20 residues. The chain's CDR3 is CASSVLPVPRDRGRGNTIYF. As DNA, the CDR3 is TGTGCCAGCAGTGTACTCCCGGTCCCCCGGGACAGGGGGCGGGGAAACACCATATATTTT.

The V call is TRBV2, the J call TRBJ2-7; D is unclear. This CDR3 comprises 15 residues. The germline V gene has CDR1 SNHLY and CDR2 FYNNEI. The ends were cut back, 4 bases at V and 0 bases at J, with 13 bases in the middle. The CDR3 is CASSVSQTSSYEQYF. The CDR3 DNA reads TGTGCCAGCAGTGTCTCACAGACAAGCTCCTACGAGCAGTACTTC.

This clone was seen a single time. The V gene is TRBV9, the J gene TRBJ2-7; tentatively, D is TRBD1 (6 bases). Germline V gene lookup returns CDR1 SGDLS and CDR2 YYNGEE. This CDR3 region has 16 residues. V shed 0 bases and J shed 2 bases, with 15 bases lying between them. CDR3 DNA sequence: TGTGCCAGCAGCGTAGCCCCTTCGGCAGGGGCCTACGAGCAGTACTTC. This translates into CASSVAPSAGAYEQYF.

This clone appeared a single time. The CDR3 region is CASSRTIYSNQPQHF. CDR3 DNA: TGTGCCAGCAGTCGCACAATTTATAGCAATCAGCCCCAGCATTTT. The chain employs TRBV6-5 and TRBJ1-5; D call uncertain. Per the germline V gene, CDR1 is MNHEY and CDR2 is SVGAGI. The CDR3 is 15 amino acids. With 5 bases removed from V and 0 bases from J, the gap between germline ends came to 11 bases.